The 5 T cell receptor beta chains below come from one sample, sequenced in a study of blood T cell repertoires in COVID-19. Profiling relied on immunoSEQ multiplex PCR, and the TCRdb table lists in-frame clones only, not all of them. The sample has roughly 130,000 clones, about 88% seen once. The sample consisted of peripheral blood. The receptors were gathered from a man aged 60-69 years with COVID-19, enrolled during active disease.

The chain couples TRBV4-1 to TRBJ2-1; D perhaps matches TRBD2 (6 bases). This CDR3 is built from 19 residues. Germline CDR1 reads MGHRA; CDR2 reads YSYEKL. V was cut by 2 bases and J by 1 base, with 21 bases left in between. CDR3 sequence: CASSQSSGWDASSYNEQFF. The CDR3 nucleotides read TGCGCCAGCAGCCAAAGTAGCGGATGGGATGCATCGTCCTACAATGAGCAGTTCTTC.

V usage is TRBV19 and J usage is TRBJ2-3; the D gene is possibly TRBD1 (6 bases). Germline-derived CDR1 and CDR2 are LNHDA and SQIVND (reference sequence). V was pared by 5 bases and J by 7 bases, with 16 bases between. The CDR3 is 14 amino acids. This CDR3 is CASSLAGAPHTQYF. CDR3 bases: TGTGCCAGTAGTCTAGCAGGGGCTCCCCATACGCAGTATTTT.

This chain links TRBV28 with TRBJ2-2; D is possibly TRBD2 (5 bases). V lost 5 bases and J 8 bases, leaving 12 bases between the germline ends. Germline CDR1 and CDR2: MDHEN and SYDVKM. The length of the CDR3 is 13 residues. CDR3 sequence reads: CASSPPPGGELFF. DNA of the CDR3: TGTGCCAGCAGTCCCCCCCCGGGGGGGGAGCTGTTTTTT.

This clone was found once. The genes are TRBV4-1 and TRBJ1-2, with 10 bases fitting TRBD1. This CDR3 has 16 residues. Germline V CDR1 and CDR2: MGHRA, YSYEKL. The V and J ends lost 2 bases and 3 bases, in that order; junction bases with no gene match: 6. The CDR3 DNA sequence: TGCGCCAGCAGCCAACCTAGACAGGGGGCGTACTATGGCTACACCTTC. It codes for CASSQPRQGAYYGYTF.

This chain uses TRBV30 with TRBJ1-3; D unclear. This CDR3 has 14 amino acids. Germline values: CDR1 GTSNPN, CDR2 SVGIG (reference sequence). The V end was cut by 1 base, the J end by 1 base, with 8 bases between. The CDR3 DNA follows: TGTGCCTGGAGTGGGGGAGTGTCTGGAAACACCATATATTTT. Translating gives CAWSGGVSGNTIYF.